This T cell receptor beta chain was recorded in a study of T cell repertoires in ileal Crohn's disease. Whole-study results and caveats: Compared with non-smokers, active smokers at surgery showed more clonal expansions.

TCRB immunosequencing input was approximately 510 nanograms of biopsy DNA per sample. The protocol was immunoSEQ multiplex PCR, while the TCRdb copy is restricted to in-frame clones and leaves out a portion. Of 5,300 or so clones listed, under 85% are singletons. A note on this clone: What it binds is not known.

CDR3 length: 16 amino acids. Per germline, CDR1 KGHSH and CDR2 LQKENI. The germline V and J ends were trimmed by 2 bases and 0 bases, with 13 bases remaining between them. V is TRBV18 and J is TRBJ1-1, with TRBD1 as a possible D gene (5 bases). The sequence was obtained from an adult with Crohn's disease. Sequencing was performed on ileal tissue. The CDR3 sequence is CASSPSSGILNTEAFF. The CDR3 region has the DNA TGTGCCAGCTCACCATCTTCAGGGATACTGAACACTGAAGCTTTCTTT.